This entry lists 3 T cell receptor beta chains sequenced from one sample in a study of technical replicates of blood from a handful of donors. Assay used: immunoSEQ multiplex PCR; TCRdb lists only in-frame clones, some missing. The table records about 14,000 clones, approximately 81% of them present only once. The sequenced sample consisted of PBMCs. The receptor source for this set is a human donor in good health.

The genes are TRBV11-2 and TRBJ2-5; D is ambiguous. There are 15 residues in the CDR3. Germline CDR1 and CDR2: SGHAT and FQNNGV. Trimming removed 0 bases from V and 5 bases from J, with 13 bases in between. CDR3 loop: CASSLDLQARETQYF. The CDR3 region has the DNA TGTGCCAGCAGCTTAGATCTGCAGGCACGGGAGACCCAGTACTTC.

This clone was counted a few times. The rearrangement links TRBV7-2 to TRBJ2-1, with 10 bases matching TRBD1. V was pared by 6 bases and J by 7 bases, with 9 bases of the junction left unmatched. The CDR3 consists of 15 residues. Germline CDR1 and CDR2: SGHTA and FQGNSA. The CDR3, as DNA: TGTGCCAGCAGTTTTACCGGGACAGGGGTGAATGAGCAGTTCTTC. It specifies CASSFTGTGVNEQFF.

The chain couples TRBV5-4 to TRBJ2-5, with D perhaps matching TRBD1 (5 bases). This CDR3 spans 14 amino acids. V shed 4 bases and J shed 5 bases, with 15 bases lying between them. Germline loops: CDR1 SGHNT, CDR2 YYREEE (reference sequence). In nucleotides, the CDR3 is TGTGCCAGCAGCCAAAAGACAGCTGTGGAGACCCAGTACTTC. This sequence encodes CASSQKTAVETQYF.